This is a list of T cell receptor beta chains from one sample in a study of T-cell reconstitution after alpha-beta-depleted transplantation in children. TCRdb ran MiXCR on the PCR reads and lists one entry per CDR3 protein. In the table there are fewer than 1 million distinct CDR3 sequences, 16% of which are singletons. This specimen was PBMCs, mostly from graft donor cells, taken 360 days after TCRalphabeta/CD19-depleted stem cell transplant. The origin of the receptors is a male patient between 5 and 17 years old who had a stem cell transplant for acute lymphoblastic leukemia, so the T cells may come from the graft donor. The CDR3 runs from the conserved cysteine through the conserved F or W. A D gene is named only where the DNA matches it firmly. The size of a clone is reported for some rows only, either as once, few or many, or as a class for expanded clones.

TRBV9,once,TRBD2,TRBJ2-1,TGTGCCAGCAGCACGACTAGCGGTGGGTACAATGAGCAGTTCTTC,CASSTTSGGYNEQFF
TRBV7-2,-,TRBD2,TRBJ2-1,TGTGCCAGCAGCTTAAGGGGTAGGGCTAGCGGGAGGGGTGAGCAGTTCTTC,CASSLRGRASGRGEQFF
TRBV2,few,-,TRBJ1-1,TGTGCCAGCAGTGAAGTGGCGATAGGGTCCACTGAAGCTTTCTTT,CASSEVAIGSTEAFF
TRBV13,few,TRBD1,TRBJ2-7,TGTGCCAGCAGCTTAGGCCTGACAGGGGCCTACGAGCAGTACTTC,CASSLGLTGAYEQYF
TRBV9,-,-,TRBJ1-5,TGTGCCAGCGGCCGACAGGTTAGCAATCAGCCCCAGCATTTT,CASGRQVSNQPQHF
TRBV5-1,few,TRBD1,TRBJ2-3,TGCGCCAGCAGCTTGGGACAGGGAAAAGATACGCAGTATTTT,CASSLGQGKDTQYF
TRBV10-3,few,-,TRBJ2-7,TGTGCCATCAGTGAGCCGAGCTCCTACGAGCAGTACTTC,CAISEPSSYEQYF
TRBV10-2,few,-,TRBJ2-4,TGCGCCAGCAGTGATCCCCATAGGGGGTTCATTCAGTACTTC,CASSDPHRGFIQYF
TRBV27,few,-,TRBJ2-7,TGTGCCAGCAGTTCTACAGGGTACGCCTGGTTCGAGCAGTACTTC,CASSSTGYAWFEQYF
TRBV2,few,-,TRBJ2-2,TGTGCCAGCAGTGAGTGGGGCACCGGGGAGCTGTTTTTT,CASSEWGTGELFF
TRBV12-3/TRBV12-4,-,TRBD2,TRBJ2-5,TGTGCCAGCAGTTTCAGTGGGGGGGAGGAGACCCAGTACTTC,CASSFSGGEETQYF
TRBV20-1,-,-,TRBJ1-5,TGCAGTGCTAGAGATTGGCGCCAGACCTTACCGGGCCCCCAGCATTTT,CSARDWRQTLPGPQHF